The 8 T cell receptor beta chains below were found in one sample sequenced in a study of blood T cells in healthy people across ages. It was with a sample-barcoded 5' primer and a J-beta primer mix that a second PCR of about 7 to 12 cycles was run. TCRdb independently ran MiXCR on the 5' RACE reads; one entry per CDR3 protein. In the table there are 600,000 or so distinct CDR3 sequences, about 30% of which are singletons. The sample consisted of blood. All receptors derive from a woman aged 80 or over in good health.

V and J are TRBV7-8 and TRBJ1-1; TRBD1 aligns across 7 bases. The CDR3 has 15 residues. V was pared by 7 bases and J by 1 base, with 9 bases of the junction left unmatched. Germline CDR1 and CDR2: SGHVS and FQNEAQ. CDR3 nucleotide sequence: TGTGCCAGCACCACAGACAGGGCAACGAACACTGAAGCTTTCTTT. This codes for CASTTDRATNTEAFF.

In this sample, this clonotype turned up many times. The chain uses TRBV4-1 and TRBJ2-7; TRBD1 aligns across 9 bases. CDR1 and CDR2 (germline): MGHRA, YSYEKL. The V and J ends lost 3 bases and 2 bases, in that order; junction bases with no gene match: 5. There are 15 residues in the CDR3. CDR3 in DNA: TGCGCCAGCAGCCAGGAGGGGACAGGGACCTACGAGCAGTACTTC. The encoded protein is CASSQEGTGTYEQYF.

This clonotype appeared many times. This chain links TRBV7-2 with TRBJ1-2; weak D call: TRBD1 (5 bases). Between the trimmed V and J ends, which lost 5 bases and 6 bases, there was a span of 16 bases. Germline CDR1 reads SGHTA; CDR2 reads FQGNSA. CDR3 length: 14 residues. For the CDR3, the DNA is TGTGCCAGCAGCCCCCGGGACGGTCTGAATGGCTACACCTTC. Protein product: CASSPRDGLNGYTF. Filled out from reference TRBV7-2 and TRBJ1-2, the complete variable domain reads GAGVSQSPSNKVTEKGKDVELRCDPISGHTALYWYRQSLGQGLEFLIYFQGNSAPDKSGLPSDRFSAERTGGSVSTLTIQRTQQEDSAVYLCASSPRDGLNGYTFGSGTRLTVV.

Only a few counts were recorded for this clonotype. The V gene is TRBV10-2, the J gene TRBJ2-5, with TRBD2 identical over 16 bases. The CDR3 covers 15 residues. V shed 6 bases and J 5 bases; nucleotides not matched to a gene: 3. Germline V gene lookup returns CDR1 WSHSY and CDR2 SAAADI. CDR3 nucleotides: TGCGCCAGCAGGGGACTAGCGGGGGGGCCGGAGACCCAGTACTTC. The encoded protein is CASRGLAGGPETQYF.

V gene TRBV20-1 combines with J gene TRBJ1-2, with D unresolved. This CDR3 spans 12 amino acids. Germline CDR1 reads DFQATT; CDR2 reads SNEGSKA (reference sequence). V lost 3 bases, J lost 7 bases, and 12 bases lay in between. The CDR3 reads CSASTSNGGYTF. The CDR3 coding sequence is TGCAGTGCTAGTACGAGTAACGGTGGCTACACCTTC.

The chain has TRBV7-2 and TRBJ1-1; perhaps TRBD1 as D (6 bases). The CDR3 sequence is 14 residues long. Germline CDR1 SGHTA, CDR2 FQGNSA. Trimming took 5 bases from V and 4 from J, leaving 14 bases between them. The CDR3 protein is CASSPTGYGTEAFF. The DNA for the CDR3 is TGTGCCAGCAGCCCCACAGGGTACGGCACTGAAGCTTTCTTT. Based on the CDR3 plus reference TRBV7-2 and TRBJ1-1, the full variable domain is GAGVSQSPSNKVTEKGKDVELRCDPISGHTALYWYRQSLGQGLEFLIYFQGNSAPDKSGLPSDRFSAERTGGSVSTLTIQRTQQEDSAVYLCASSPTGYGTEAFFGQGTRLTVV.

V is TRBV12-3 or TRBV12-4 and J is TRBJ2-2, with a tentative D call TRBD2 (5 bases). This CDR3 has 16 residues. Trimming cost V 0 bases and J 4 bases, with 12 bases left between them. The CDR3 here is CASSLAGGRGTGELFF. The CDR3 DNA follows: TGTGCCAGCAGTTTAGCTGGCGGGCGAGGCACCGGGGAGCTGTTTTTT.

The chain combines TRBV12-3 or TRBV12-4 with TRBJ2-5, with TRBD1 matching 9 bases. TRBJ2-7 explains the end of the DNA better; the J call may be wrong. The length of the CDR3 is 14 residues. The CDR3 reads CASSRQGVSYEQYF. The CDR3 DNA sequence: TGTGCCAGTAGTAGACAGGGGGTCTCCTACGAGCAGTACTTC.